These T cell receptor beta chains were read from a single sample in a study of blood T cells in healthy people across ages. TCRdb re-called the 5' RACE reads with MiXCR, one entry per CDR3 protein. The table has roughly 1,700,000 distinct CDR3 sequences, 28% seen once. Source material: blood. These receptors were collected from a woman aged 25-40 years in good health. CDR3s include the opening cysteine and the closing phenylalanine or tryptophan. A D gene is named only where the DNA matches it firmly. Not every row has a clone size; where given, it reads once, few, many or a size class.

D gene	clone size	V gene	J gene	CDR3 DNA	CDR3 protein
TRBD1	-	TRBV7-6	TRBJ2-2	TGTGCCAGCGCCCGGGACAGGGTCTCTGCGGAGCTGTTTTTT	CASARDRVSAELFF
TRBD1	many	TRBV6-5	TRBJ1-2	TGTGCCAGCAGTGGAGGCGGGACAGGGAGGTATGGCTACACCTTC	CASSGGGTGRYGYTF
TRBD1	many	TRBV29-1	TRBJ2-3	TGCAGCGTTGAAGATTCCGACAGGGGGCTGACAGATACGCAGTATTTT	CSVEDSDRGLTDTQYF
TRBD2	few	TRBV12-3/TRBV12-4	TRBJ2-1	TGTGCCAGCAGTCCCGGGAGTAGCGGGGAGGGCGATGAGCAGTTCTTC	CASSPGSSGEGDEQFF
-	many	TRBV7-9	TRBJ2-7	TGTGCCAGCAGCTTAGGACAGTTACTAGGCGAGCAGTACTTC	CASSLGQLLGEQYF
-	-	TRBV25-1	TRBJ2-1	TGTGCCAGCACGTCGGCCTCCTACAATGAGCAGTTCTTC	CASTSASYNEQFF
-	-	TRBV15	TRBJ2-1	TGTGCCACCAGCTCAAGACTGGGGTTCGGGCAGTTCTTC	CATSSRLGFGQFF
-	-	TRBV6-6	TRBJ2-7	TGTGCCAGCAGTTACTCGATCAGGGATCTTTCCTACGAGCAGTACTTC	CASSYSIRDLSYEQYF
-	-	TRBV20-1	TRBJ2-1	TGCAGTGCTAGCGCCACATCGGTCAAAGAGACCCAGTTCTTC	CSASATSVKETQFF
TRBD1	-	TRBV20-1	TRBJ2-6	TGCAGTTACCGGGAATTAGACAGGGACCCCTCTGGGGCCAACGTCCTGACTTTC	CSYRELDRDPSGANVLTF
-	once	TRBV7-9	TRBJ2-7	TGTGCCAGCAGCTCGAGTACAGCAAGCTACGAGCAGTACTTC	CASSSSTASYEQYF
-	-	TRBV20-1	TRBJ2-7	TGCAGTGCTAGAGAATCCTTAAGGGGCCCCTTCTCCTACGAGCAGTACTTC	CSARESLRGPFSYEQYF
TRBD1	-	TRBV12-3/TRBV12-4	TRBJ2-1	TGTGCCAGCAGTCGGACAGGGGGGATTCCTGAAATCTACTCCTACAATGAGCAGTTCTTC	CASSRTGGIPEIYSYNEQFF
-	-	TRBV14	TRBJ1-3	TGTGCCAGCAGGAAAAGCGCGAGCTCTGGAAACACCATATATTTT	CASRKSASSGNTIYF
TRBD2	few	TRBV4-3	TRBJ2-1	TGCGCCAGCAGCCAAGGTGACGGACTAGCGAACAATGAGCAGTTCTTC	CASSQGDGLANNEQFF
-	-	TRBV2	TRBJ2-3	TGTGCCAGCAGTGAAGTAGGATCCACAGATACGCAGTATTTT	CASSEVGSTDTQYF
TRBD1	once	TRBV20-1	TRBJ1-1	TGCAGTGCCTCCGGACAGGGAGGGATTGGTGACACTGAAGCTTTCTTT	CSASGQGGIGDTEAFF
TRBD1	-	TRBV9	TRBJ1-6	TGTGCCAGCAGCCCGGAGACAGGGGGCCGGAATTCACCCCTCCACTTT	CASSPETGGRNSPLHF
-	-	TRBV6-5	TRBJ2-3	TGTGCCAGCAGTTTACAGGTCCCTAGCACAGATACGCAGTATTTT	CASSLQVPSTDTQYF
-	-	TRBV29-1	TRBJ1-4	TGCAGCGTTAGGGCAGGGGATGATGAAAAACTGTTTTTT	CSVRAGDDEKLFF
-	-	TRBV12-3/TRBV12-4	TRBJ2-7	TGTGCCAGCAGTTTCGGCAGGCCCCGAGGAGGACCCTACGAGCAGTACTTC	CASSFGRPRGGPYEQYF
TRBD1	-	TRBV20-1	TRBJ2-1	TGCAGTGCTATTAAACAGGGGTTTGCTGAGCAGTTCTTC	CSAIKQGFAEQFF
-	-	TRBV20-1	TRBJ1-2	TGCAGTGCCGCTGGCGGATCTAACTATGGCTACACCTTC	CSAAGGSNYGYTF
TRBD1	-	TRBV7-2	TRBJ2-5	TGTGCCAGCAGCTCTCCCGGGACAGGGGAAAGGGAGCAGTACTTC	CASSSPGTGEREQYF
-	few	TRBV20-1	TRBJ1-5	TGCAGTGCTAGAGCCGCTCAAGGGTTAGGTCAGCCCCAGCATTTT	CSARAAQGLGQPQHF
-	many	TRBV20-1	TRBJ2-7	TGCAGTGCTAGGGGCAACTACTCCTACGAGCAGTACTTC	CSARGNYSYEQYF
TRBD2	-	TRBV6-2/TRBV6-3	TRBJ2-7	TGTGCCAGCACTAGCGGGAGGCCCCTCGCCGAGCAGTACTTC	CASTSGRPLAEQYF
TRBD1	few	TRBV3-1	TRBJ1-5	TGTGCCAGCAGCCAAGGCCACGGACAGGGCTGGCCCCAGCATTTT	CASSQGHGQGWPQHF
-	few	TRBV12-3/TRBV12-4	TRBJ1-1	TGTGCCAGCAGAGAGGGGTTAGGCACTGAAGCTTTCTTT	CASREGLGTEAFF
TRBD1	-	TRBV28	TRBJ2-7	TGTGCCACTTCTACTCCCGGGACAGGGTTGAACGAGCAGTACTTC	CATSTPGTGLNEQYF
-	-	TRBV7-9	TRBJ2-1	TGTGCCAGCAGCTTAGAGCCTCTCCGCGGGGGCGCCTCCTACAATGAGCAGTTCTTC	CASSLEPLRGGASYNEQFF
-	-	TRBV5-1	TRBJ2-7	TGCGCCAGCAGCCGTGCCAGGGAGTTTGGCGAGCAGTACTTC	CASSRAREFGEQYF
TRBD2	-	TRBV6-2/TRBV6-3	TRBJ2-1	TGTGCCAGTCGCACTAGCGGGAGGGCCAGGGAGCAGTTCTTC	CASRTSGRAREQFF
TRBD1	many	TRBV12-3/TRBV12-4	TRBJ1-5	TGTGCCAGCAGTTTGACAGGGGATCAGCCCCAGCATTTT	CASSLTGDQPQHF
-	few	TRBV6-5	TRBJ1-2	TGTGCCAGCAGCAGGACAGCTGCCTATGGCTACACCTTC	CASSRTAAYGYTF
TRBD1	many	TRBV7-2	TRBJ1-5	TGTGCCAGCAGCTTAGAACAGGGGCTCAATCAGCCCCAGCATTTT	CASSLEQGLNQPQHF
-	many	TRBV29-1	TRBJ2-3	TGCAGCGTTGATAAGGATGCCACCATGACAGATACGCAGTATTTT	CSVDKDATMTDTQYF
-	many	TRBV29-1	TRBJ2-3	TGCAGCGTCGAGGACTCTCCCACAGATACGCAGTATTTT	CSVEDSPTDTQYF
TRBD2	few	TRBV9	TRBJ2-3	TGTGCCAGCAGCGGTGTAGCGGGGGGGGAAACGCAGTATTTT	CASSGVAGGETQYF
TRBD1	few	TRBV6-6	TRBJ2-2	TGTGCCAGCAGTTACCGACAGGGGGTGAACACCGGGGAGCTGTTTTTT	CASSYRQGVNTGELFF
TRBD2	few	TRBV9	TRBJ2-3	TGTGCCAGCAGCGTAGGGATGACTAGCGGGAGTTCAGATACGCAGTATTTT	CASSVGMTSGSSDTQYF
-	once	TRBV19	TRBJ2-5	TGTGCCAGTTCCATTCTCGACAGGGCGGGGGAGACCCAGTACTTC	CASSILDRAGETQYF
TRBD1	-	TRBV2	TRBJ1-5	TGTGCCAGCAGTGACACAGGGGGCGTTCAGCCCCAGCATTTT	CASSDTGGVQPQHF
TRBD1	-	TRBV25-1	TRBJ2-4	TGTGCCAGCAGTGACAGGGGGCGAGGTTCCTACAATGAGCAGTACTTC	CASSDRGRGSYNEQYF
TRBD1	few	TRBV29-1	TRBJ2-1	TGCAGCGTTGAAGGGGGACAGGGTGGCTACAATGAGCAGTTCTTC	CSVEGGQGGYNEQFF
-	many	TRBV5-1	TRBJ1-5	TGCGCCAGCAGCACGGGACCGTATCAGCCCCAGCATTTT	CASSTGPYQPQHF
-	-	TRBV11-2	TRBJ2-7	TGTGCCAGCAGCAGTCCGGGACAACTCACCTACGAGCAGTACTTC	CASSSPGQLTYEQYF
TRBD1	few	TRBV7-2	TRBJ1-5	TGTGCCAGCAGCTTGGGGGACAGGGTGGGCAATCAGCCCCAGCATTTT	CASSLGDRVGNQPQHF
TRBD2	-	TRBV6-2/TRBV6-3	TRBJ2-3	TGTGCCAGCAGTCCGACAACGGGGGGTACCCCCCGACGAGGGACCCTGAACTGGGATACGCAGTATTTT	CASSPTTGGTPRRGTLNWDTQYF
-	-	TRBV4-1	TRBJ2-6	TGCGCCAGCAGGATACAATCTGGGGCCAACGTCCTGACTTTC	CASRIQSGANVLTF
TRBD1	few	TRBV28	TRBJ1-5	TGTGCCAGCAAGCGGACAGGGTCCCAGCCCCAGCATTTT	CASKRTGSQPQHF
-	many	TRBV18	TRBJ2-5	TGTGCCAGCTCACCGGACTATCAGGAGACCCAGTACTTC	CASSPDYQETQYF
-	few	TRBV6-5	TRBJ1-3	TGTGCCAGCTCCCGCGGCAGGCTGAGAAACACCATATATTTT	CASSRGRLRNTIYF
TRBD2	-	TRBV10-2	TRBJ2-5	TGCGTCAGCTCGGGACTAGCGGGGGGCATAGGGGAGACCCAGTACTTC	CVSSGLAGGIGETQYF
TRBD2	few	TRBV18	TRBJ2-3	TGTGCCAGCTCACCACTAGCGGGAGAGATCACAGATACGCAGTATTTT	CASSPLAGEITDTQYF
-	-	TRBV3-1	TRBJ2-4	TGTGCCAGCAGCCAACATCGGGGCATAGCCTACAATGAGCAGTACTTC	CASSQHRGIAYNEQYF
TRBD1	few	TRBV6-2/TRBV6-3	TRBJ2-1	TGTGCCAGCGGAGAGTTCCCCGGGACAGACTCCTACAATGAGCAGTTCTTC	CASGEFPGTDSYNEQFF
TRBD1	many	TRBV7-2	TRBJ2-7	TGTGCCAGCAGTGGGCAGGGGGCATCCTACGAGCAGTACTTC	CASSGQGASYEQYF
-	many	TRBV20-1	TRBJ2-1	TGCAGTGCTAAGTTGGACAGTGGTGCTGAGCAGTTCTTC	CSAKLDSGAEQFF